This TCR beta chain is from a study of blood T cells in healthy people across ages. V shed 4 bases and J shed 7 bases, with 8 bases lying between them. CDR1 is MGHDK, CDR2 SYGVNS, per germline. CDR3 length: 13 amino acids. This clonotype has at least ten counts. The second PCR ran about 6 to 12 cycles with a sample-barcoded 5' primer and J-beta primers. MiXCR, applied by TCRdb to the 5' RACE reads, yields one record per CDR3 protein. This sample yields 600,000 or so distinct CDR3 sequences, of which approximately 30% are seen a single time; more than 15% belongs to the top ten. The sequence was collected from an elderly woman in good health. The sample was blood. The genes are TRBV25-1 and TRBJ1-6, with D perhaps matching TRBD1 (5 bases). The CDR3 DNA sequence: TGTGCCAGCAGTGCCTCAGGGAATTCACCCCTCCACTTT. It codes for CASSASGNSPLHF.